Reported below is one T cell receptor beta chain. These data come from a study of cytotoxic CD8 clonotypes in ibrutinib-treated CLL. Turning to the study itself: The subjects consisted of roughly ten relapsed/refractory and some 15 treatment-naive individuals, with around 17 IGHV unmutated.

The repertoire was sequenced with immunoSEQ multiplex PCR; TCRdb's copy has only in-frame clones and lacks some. The sample has 250,000 to 350,000 clones; around 76% are singletons. Sequencing was performed on PBMCs, taken at disease progression, from a patient treated with ibrutinib. The sequence came from a human donor with chronic lymphocytic leukemia.

The CDR3 DNA reads as TGCGCCAGCAGCCAGGAAACAGGGCTCTATGGCTACACCTTC. It yields the protein CASSQETGLYGYTF. The chain recombines TRBV4-1 with TRBJ1-2, with a possible D match to TRBD1 (6 bases). The CDR3 is 14 amino acids. Germline CDR1 reads MGHRA; CDR2 reads YSYEKL. The V gene lost 3 bases and the J gene lost 4 bases, with 12 bases spanning the gap.